The present TCR beta chain was sequenced within a study of monozygotic twins with inflammatory bowel disease. General study findings and limits: What may have added variability to patient repertoires is that immunosuppressive treatments differed. Individual T cell subtypes were not distinguishable. Patients with IBD had less TCRbeta diversity (inverse Simpson) than their healthy co-twins.

Germline V CDR1 and CDR2: MGHDK, SYGVNS. This CDR3 is 16 amino acids long. About this clonotype itself: The antigen is undetermined.

Using TCRalpha and TCRbeta cDNA, the researchers carried out two nested PCRs that lasted roughly 16 and 10 cycles. Each CDR3 protein gets one entry in TCRdb, which reprocessed the 5' RACE reads and gives no DNA. The sample includes roughly 300,000 distinct CDR3 sequences. The receptor was derived from a human donor with ulcerative colitis or Crohn's disease, or a healthy co-twin of an affected twin (not recorded which). The sequenced sample was blood. The chain joins TRBV25-1 to TRBJ2-6. The CDR3 sequence is CASTQTGFSGANVLTF.